This TCR beta chain derives from a study of cytomegalovirus exposure and HLA in healthy donors. Overall study results and limits: Trimming of TCR beta V- and J-genes showed a link, identified in a later analysis, to a missense DCLRE1C variant. Some TCR beta chains (more than 150 of them) were listed as cytomegalovirus-associated. According to a later analysis, most TCR beta chains associated with CMV appeared HLA-restricted.

A remark on this clone: Its antigen remains unidentified.

Use of 60 Vbeta and 13 Jbeta primers characterized the PCR. In the original analysis: Some 10 million of tens of millions of unique TCR beta chains were shared, per a later count. Only in-frame clones appear in the TCRdb table, and some are missing; sequencing was by immunoSEQ multiplex PCR. V and J calls and clone size follow that table, whereas D and trimming were derived from the DNA. This listing includes tens of thousands of clones. Looked up from germline, CDR1 is SGHDT and CDR2 is YYEEEE. The length of the CDR3 is 16 residues. The V gene end was trimmed by 4 bases and the J gene end by 7 bases; junction bases not matched to a gene: 12.

The chain joins TRBV5-6 to TRBJ2-2, with TRBD2 matching 8 bases. The material sequenced was PBMCs. The receptor's source is a female donor in good health and CMV-seronegative. The CDR3 is CASSRGGLGGVGELFF. CDR3 coding DNA: TGTGCCAGCAGCCGAGGGGGACTAGGAGGGGTCGGGGAGCTGTTTTTT.